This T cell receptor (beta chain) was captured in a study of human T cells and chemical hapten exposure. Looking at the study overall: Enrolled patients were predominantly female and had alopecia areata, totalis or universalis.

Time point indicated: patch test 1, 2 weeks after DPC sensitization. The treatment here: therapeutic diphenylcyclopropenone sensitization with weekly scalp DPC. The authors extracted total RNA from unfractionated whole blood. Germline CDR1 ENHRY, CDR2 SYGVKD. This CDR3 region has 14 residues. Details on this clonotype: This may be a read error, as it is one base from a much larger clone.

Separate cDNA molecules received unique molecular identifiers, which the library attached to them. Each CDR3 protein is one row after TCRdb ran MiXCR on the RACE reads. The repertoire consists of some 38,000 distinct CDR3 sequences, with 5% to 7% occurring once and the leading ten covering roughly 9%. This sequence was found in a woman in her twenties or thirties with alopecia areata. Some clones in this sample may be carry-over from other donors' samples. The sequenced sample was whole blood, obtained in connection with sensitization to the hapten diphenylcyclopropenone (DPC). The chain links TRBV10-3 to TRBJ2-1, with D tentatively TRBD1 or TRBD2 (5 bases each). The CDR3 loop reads CAISGSGGDNERFF. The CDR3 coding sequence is TGTGCCATCAGTGGTAGTGGGGGAGACAATGAGCGGTTCTTC.